Following are 14 T cell receptor beta chains from one sample sequenced in a study of blood T cell repertoires in COVID-19. The table came from immunoSEQ multiplex PCR; TCRdb's copy has only in-frame clones and leaves some out. The data contain approximately 90,000 clones, roughly 78% of them singletons. Sequencing input: peripheral blood. Receptors were obtained from a woman older than 75 with acute or convalescent COVID-19.

This clone was found a few times. V gene TRBV5-1 combines with J gene TRBJ1-3; 7 positions agree with TRBD1. CDR3 length equals 15 residues. The germline gives CDR1 SGHRS, CDR2 YFSETQ. Trimming took 4 bases from V and 4 from J; bases not matched to a gene: 8. CDR3 nucleotides: TGCGCCAGCAGCGGGACCGGGACAGTGGGAAACACCATATATTTT. Translated, it gives CASSGTGTVGNTIYF.

This sequence joins TRBV5-8 and TRBJ1-2; 9 bases are shared with TRBD1. The junction had 6 bases not matched to a gene; V was cut back by 5 bases and J by 4 bases. This CDR3 has 14 amino acids. CDR1 is SGHTS and CDR2 is YDEGEE in the germline V gene. DNA of the CDR3: TGTGCCAGCAGTTCGCGGACAGGGGCCTATGGCTACACCTTC. This sequence encodes CASSSRTGAYGYTF.

The V call is TRBV9, the J call TRBJ2-7, with 9 positions matching TRBD1. CDR3 length equals 14 residues. Trimming cost V 4 bases and J 5 bases; bases outside gene matches: 7. Germline CDR1 and CDR2: SGDLS and YYNGEE. CDR3 nucleotides: TGTGCCAGCAGCACCGGACAGGGGCGAAACGAGCAGTACTTC. It yields the protein CASSTGQGRNEQYF.

V is TRBV28 and J is TRBJ2-1, with 7 positions matching TRBD2. The CDR3 consists of 15 residues. After removal of 1 base from V and 12 bases from J, the junction contained 12 bases not matched to a gene. Germline CDR1 and CDR2: MDHEN and SYDVKM. DNA of the CDR3: TGTGCCAGCAGTTTATACGGCGGGAGTAGTAGGTGGCAGTTCTTC. It translates to CASSLYGGSSRWQFF.

The rearrangement links TRBV29-1 to TRBJ1-2; 8 nucleotides match TRBD1. Germline CDR1 reads SQVTM; CDR2 reads ANQGSEA. The CDR3 runs to 12 residues. Unmatched junction bases numbered 8, after V lost 7 bases and J lost 7 bases. DNA of the CDR3: TGCAGCGCCTTGGACAGGGTGGCTGGCTACACCTTC. Its protein is CSALDRVAGYTF.

This clone was picked up a small number of times. The CDR3 nucleotides read TGTGCCAGTAGTAGAGGAGCGGGAGGAGATACGCAGTATTTT. Translation gives CASSRGAGGDTQYF. The chain couples TRBV19 to TRBJ2-3; 9 bases align to TRBD2. CDR3 length equals 14 residues. Germline CDR1 and CDR2: LNHDA and SQIVND (reference sequence). Trimming cost V 4 bases and J 5 bases; bases outside gene matches: 4.

J is TRBJ1-5 and V is TRBV6-5, with a possible D match to TRBD1 (6 bases). Germline-derived CDR1 and CDR2 are MNHEY and SVGAGI. CDR3 length equals 14 residues. With 6 bases removed from V and 1 base from J, the gap between germline ends came to 10 bases. CDR3 protein: CASSPDRSNQPQHF. The CDR3 coding sequence is TGTGCCAGCAGCCCCGACAGGAGCAATCAGCCCCAGCATTTT.

The J gene is TRBJ2-1, the V gene TRBV9; 13 bases align to TRBD2. This CDR3 has 16 amino acids. With V trimmed by 1 base and J by 7 bases, 5 bases remained unmatched. The germline CDR1 and CDR2 sequences are SGDLS and YYNGEE. For the CDR3, the DNA is TGTGCCAGCAGCGTAACTAGCGGGAGGGCCTGGAATGAGCAGTTCTTC. This encodes CASSVTSGRAWNEQFF.

V is TRBV5-4 and J is TRBJ2-7; the match to TRBD2 covers 10 bases. J lost 7 bases, V lost 0 bases, and 7 bases had no gene match. Germline CDR1 reads SGHNT; CDR2 reads YYREEE (reference sequence). CDR3 size: 15 residues. The CDR3 is CASSLARSGRGEQYF. In DNA form, the CDR3 reads TGTGCCAGCAGCTTGGCCAGGAGCGGGAGGGGGGAGCAGTACTTC.

The CDR3 reads CAWKSQGRYEAFF. CDR3 nucleotides: TGTGCCTGGAAAAGTCAGGGCAGGTATGAAGCTTTCTTT. This chain links TRBV30 with TRBJ1-1; possible D gene TRBD1, 5 bases. The V gene lost 4 bases and the J gene lost 7 bases, with 16 bases spanning the gap. CDR3 size: 13 residues. Germline V gene sequence: CDR1 GTSNPN, CDR2 SVGIG (reference sequence).

This clone was seen only once. The V and J genes are TRBV5-4 and TRBJ2-7; 9 bases line up with TRBD2. The CDR3 covers 18 residues. Germline values: CDR1 SGHNT, CDR2 YYREEE (reference sequence). The trim removed 0 bases at V and 2 bases at J, leaving 12 bases unmatched. As DNA, the CDR3 is TGTGCCAGCAGCTTGGGTGCCGCTAGCGGGACCCTGGCCTACGAGCAGTACTTC. Amino acid sequence: CASSLGAASGTLAYEQYF.

The J gene is TRBJ1-1, the V gene TRBV10-3, with D possibly matching TRBD1 (6 bases). V was pared by 5 bases and J by 3 bases, with 16 bases between. The germline CDR1 and CDR2 sequences are ENHRY and SYGVKD. The CDR3 has 15 residues. The CDR3 region has the DNA TGTGCCATCAGTCTTGAGAACGGGGGGCACACTGAAGCTTTCTTT. Its protein is CAISLENGGHTEAFF.

This clone was seen once. The rearrangement joins TRBV5-6 to TRBJ1-6, with D perhaps TRBD1 (6 bases). Germline assignment: CDR1 SGHDT and CDR2 YYEEEE. The CDR3 runs to 12 residues. Trimming removed 7 bases from V and 8 bases from J, with 10 bases in between. The chain's CDR3 is CASGGQYSPLHF. The CDR3 bases are TGTGCCAGCGGCGGACAGTATTCACCCCTCCACTTT.

This chain connects TRBV18 to TRBJ2-5; perhaps TRBD2 as D (6 bases). Trimming cost V 3 bases and J 5 bases, with 13 bases left between them. The germline CDR1 and CDR2 sequences are KGHSH and LQKENI. The CDR3 contains 14 residues. The CDR3 is CASSPRLGDETQYF. CDR3 in DNA: TGTGCCAGCTCACCGAGACTAGGGGATGAGACCCAGTACTTC.